Detailed here is one TCR beta chain. Its antigen is unknown. Deletions cut 5 bases from V and 5 bases from J, with 12 bases between. Germline CDR1 SEHNR, CDR2 FQNEAQ (reference sequence). The length of the CDR3 is 14 residues. The PCR ran on 60 Vbeta and 13 Jbeta primers. Assay used: immunoSEQ multiplex PCR; TCRdb lists only in-frame clones, some missing. This sample carries some 190,000 clones, roughly 84% of them seen once, and the ten largest clones take 1% to 1.5%. The data stem from a study of cytomegalovirus exposure and HLA in healthy donors. Study-wide results and caveats: Presence/absence analyses took donor sequencing depth as roughly uniform.

The chain couples TRBV7-9 to TRBJ1-4; no definite D call. Input material: PBMCs. This clonotype was sampled from a boy between 2 and 10 years old in good health and CMV-seronegative. CDR3 nucleotides: TGTGCCAGCAGCCCCGGGAGCCGAAATGAAAAACTGTTTTTT. Protein product: CASSPGSRNEKLFF.